The next 21 T cell receptor beta chains were all read from a single sample in a study of T-cell reconstitution after alpha-beta-depleted transplantation in children. Molecular barcoding with unique molecular identifiers was used for the TCRbeta library. TCRdb used MiXCR to reprocess the PCR reads, holding one entry per CDR3 protein. The sample lists 450,000 to 500,000 distinct CDR3 sequences, 9.5% to 15% seen once, with about 5% in the top ten. The sample in question was PBMCs from the stem cell graft donor, obtained from the stem cell graft. Receptors originate from a human donor who donated a stem cell graft to a child with combined immunodeficiency.

The V and J genes are TRBV28 and TRBJ2-7, with 7 bases fitting TRBD1. Germline loops: CDR1 MDHEN, CDR2 SYDVKM. The CDR3 has 14 amino acids. V was pared by 7 bases and J by 3 bases, with 9 bases of the junction left unmatched. CDR3 DNA sequence: TGTGCCAGCACCCTCCGGGACAGTATCTACGAGCAGTACTTC. Protein: CASTLRDSIYEQYF.

The chain uses TRBV12-3 or TRBV12-4 and TRBJ2-1; TRBD1 agrees at 10 bases. The CDR3 totals 17 residues. Losses at the gene ends were 6 bases for V and 9 bases for J; bases not matched to a gene: 17. DNA of the CDR3: TGTGCCAGCAGCTGGACTCTAGGACAGGGGGGTTTGGTTGAGCAGTTCTTC. It specifies CASSWTLGQGGLVEQFF.

The genes are TRBV12-3 or TRBV12-4 and TRBJ2-2; the match to TRBD2 covers 10 bases. CDR3 length: 15 amino acids. The CDR3 bases are TGTGCGGGGCTAGCGGGAGATTTGTACACCGGGGAGCTGTTTTTT. Translating it yields CAGLAGDLYTGELFF.

This clonotype showed up just a few times. The V gene is TRBV12-3 or TRBV12-4, the J gene TRBJ2-3, with TRBD2 identical over 7 bases. Unmatched junction bases numbered 8, after V lost 6 bases and J lost 2 bases. The CDR3 consists of 15 residues. The CDR3 reads CASRGRDYTTDTQYF. DNA for the CDR3: TGTGCCAGCAGGGGCCGGGACTATACCACAGATACGCAGTATTTT.

This clonotype was observed at least ten times. The chain joins TRBV12-3 or TRBV12-4 to TRBJ2-7; TRBD2 matches 8 bases. V shed 5 bases and J 4 bases; nucleotides not matched to a gene: 7. This CDR3 comprises 14 residues. The CDR3 sequence is CASSPGTRGYEQYF. The DNA for the CDR3 is TGTGCCAGCAGTCCCGGGACTAGAGGGTACGAGCAGTACTTC.

At least ten counts were recorded for this clonotype. The chain couples TRBV29-1 to TRBJ2-3; TRBD2 might be the D (6 bases). CDR3 length: 12 residues. V was pared by 3 bases and J by 4 bases, with 8 bases between. Germline-derived CDR1 and CDR2 are SQVTM and ANQGSEA. CDR3 nucleotide sequence: TGCAGCGTTGACAGGGACTCAGATACGCAGTATTTT. Residues: CSVDRDSDTQYF.

The gene calls are TRBV12-3 or TRBV12-4 and TRBJ2-3, with D hard to call. Trimming removed 3 bases from V and 4 bases from J, with 14 bases in between. CDR3 length: 15 amino acids. The CDR3 DNA reads TGTGCCAGCAGTTTTTGGAGCGCCTCCGCAGATACGCAGTATTTT. This gives the protein CASSFWSASADTQYF.

The DNA for the CDR3 is TGTGCCAGCAGCTTAGGGGGAAACGGGGCCAATGAGCAGTTCTTC. Its protein product is CASSLGGNGANEQFF. V gene TRBV11-3 combines with J gene TRBJ2-1; D assignment may be TRBD1 or TRBD2 (5 bases each). CDR1 is SGHNT, CDR2 YENEEA, per germline. The CDR3 contains 15 residues. V lost 1 base and J 6 bases, leaving 13 bases between the germline ends.

The chain employs TRBV12-3 or TRBV12-4 and TRBJ2-3; 8 bases match TRBD2. Unmatched junction bases numbered 6, after V lost 6 bases and J lost 4 bases. This CDR3 is built from 14 residues. This CDR3 is CASRMPAGADTQYF. CDR3 bases: TGTGCCAGCAGGATGCCAGCGGGGGCAGATACGCAGTATTTT.

This clonotype was counted a few times. The rearrangement joins TRBV10-3 to TRBJ2-5; D tentatively fits TRBD1 or TRBD2 (6 bases each). This CDR3 has 14 residues. V was trimmed by 6 bases and J by 3 bases, leaving 14 bases between them. Germline assignment: CDR1 ENHRY and CDR2 SYGVKD. Here the CDR3 DNA reads TGTGCCATCAGCGGGGGCGGGAACGAAGAGACCCAGTACTTC. The encoded protein is CAISGGGNEETQYF.

This clonotype was observed a few times. The gene calls are TRBV25-1 and TRBJ2-7; 9 bases fit TRBD1. The CDR3 is 17 residues long. V was clipped by 4 bases and J by 3 bases; unmatched bases: 13. Germline CDR1 reads MGHDK; CDR2 reads SYGVNS. CDR3 sequence reads: CASSGTPRDRVDYEQYF. CDR3 coding DNA: TGTGCCAGCAGTGGGACGCCTCGGGACAGGGTCGACTACGAGCAGTACTTC.

Remarks on this clonotype: The conserved phenylalanine or tryptophan normally closing the CDR3 is absent here, so this likely arose from a read error. V and J are TRBV20-1 and TRBJ1-1; unclear D gene. CDR3 size: 14 residues. Germline CDR1 DFQATT, CDR2 SNEGSKA (reference sequence). The germline V and J ends were trimmed by 3 bases and 6 bases, with 17 bases remaining between them. CDR3 protein: CSASNGPWGSEAFY. CDR3 coding DNA: TGCAGTGCTAGTAATGGGCCGTGGGGATCTGAAGCTTTCTAT.

This clonotype has at least ten counts. The gene calls are TRBV20-1 and TRBJ2-1; D gene unclear. This CDR3 has 14 amino acids. Looked up from germline, CDR1 is DFQATT and CDR2 is SNEGSKA (reference sequence). Trimming removed 7 bases from V and 0 bases from J, with 13 bases in between. DNA for the CDR3: TGCAGTGGGTCCAAATCCAGCTCCTACAATGAGCAGTTCTTC. The encoded protein is CSGSKSSSYNEQFF.

The V call is TRBV7-9, the J call TRBJ2-1; maybe TRBD2 (6 bases). The CDR3 length is 13 residues. Per the germline V gene, CDR1 is SEHNR and CDR2 is FQNEAQ (reference sequence). The ends were cut back, 4 bases at V and 10 bases at J, with 14 bases in the middle. Here the CDR3 reads CASSSLPSGEQFF. In nucleotides, the CDR3 is TGTGCCAGCAGCTCCCTCCCCAGCGGGGAGCAGTTCTTC.

J is TRBJ1-1 and V is TRBV12-3 or TRBV12-4; 9 nucleotides agree with TRBD1. This CDR3 is 14 amino acids long. V lost 1 base to trimming and J lost 6 bases; unmatched junction nucleotides: 3. The chain's CDR3 is CASSLVGQGSEAFF. The CDR3 DNA reads as TGTGCCAGCAGTTTAGTCGGACAGGGGTCTGAAGCTTTCTTT.

The V gene is TRBV28, the J gene TRBJ2-2; D not resolved. The CDR3 length is 11 residues. The germline V and J ends were trimmed by 7 bases and 6 bases, with 6 bases remaining between them. Germline V lookup: CDR1 MDHEN, CDR2 SYDVKM. The DNA of the CDR3 is TGTGCCAGCACCGAGGCCGGGGAGCTGTTTTTT. Its protein product is CASTEAGELFF.

This clonotype was observed many times. The rearrangement uses TRBV5-1 and TRBJ2-5; 8 nucleotides line up with TRBD1. This CDR3 region has 15 residues. From germline, CDR1 is SGHRS and CDR2 YFSETQ. V shed 4 bases and J 3 bases; nucleotides not matched to a gene: 8. CDR3 sequence reads: CASSLGAGGEETQYF. In nucleotides, the CDR3 is TGCGCCAGCAGCCTGGGGGCAGGGGGCGAAGAGACCCAGTACTTC.

The CDR3 DNA is TGTGCCAGCTCACCATTGGTTGGGACTAGCGGGGAAAGGGAGCAGTACTTC. Amino acid sequence: CASSPLVGTSGEREQYF. The chain carries TRBV18 and TRBJ2-7, with 13 bases aligning to TRBD2. Germline V gene sequence: CDR1 KGHSH, CDR2 LQKENI. This CDR3 has 17 residues. V shed 2 bases and J 7 bases; nucleotides not matched to a gene: 11.

A few counts support this clonotype. CDR3 sequence (DNA): TGTGCCAGCAGCGCCTTCGAAGCTAGTCTTCTCTTCTTC. This codes for CASSAFEASLLFF. The V and J genes are TRBV7-2 and TRBJ2-1, with unresolved D. The CDR3 totals 13 residues. Per germline, CDR1 SGHTA and CDR2 FQGNSA. Trimming pared 5 bases from V and 16 bases from J, leaving 21 bases between.

The sample holds a few counts of this clonotype. The chain carries TRBV6-2 or TRBV6-3 and TRBJ2-3; tentative D call: TRBD1 (7 bases). Germline V lookup: CDR1 MNHEY, CDR2 SVGEGT. The V gene lost 6 bases and the J gene lost 6 bases, with 16 bases spanning the gap. The CDR3 covers 14 residues. CDR3 in amino acids: CASSPRLGGDTQYF. The CDR3 bases are TGTGCCAGCAGCCCCAGACTAGGGGGCGATACGCAGTATTTT.

This chain connects TRBV11-2 to TRBJ1-3, with TRBD1 matching 9 bases. Trimming removed 5 bases from V and 2 bases from J; junction bases left unmatched: 4. This CDR3 has 15 amino acids. CDR1 SGHAT and CDR2 FQNNGV come from the germline V gene. CDR3 coding DNA: TGTGCCAGCAGCGACCGGGACAGGGCTGGAAACACCATATATTTT. Translating it yields CASSDRDRAGNTIYF.